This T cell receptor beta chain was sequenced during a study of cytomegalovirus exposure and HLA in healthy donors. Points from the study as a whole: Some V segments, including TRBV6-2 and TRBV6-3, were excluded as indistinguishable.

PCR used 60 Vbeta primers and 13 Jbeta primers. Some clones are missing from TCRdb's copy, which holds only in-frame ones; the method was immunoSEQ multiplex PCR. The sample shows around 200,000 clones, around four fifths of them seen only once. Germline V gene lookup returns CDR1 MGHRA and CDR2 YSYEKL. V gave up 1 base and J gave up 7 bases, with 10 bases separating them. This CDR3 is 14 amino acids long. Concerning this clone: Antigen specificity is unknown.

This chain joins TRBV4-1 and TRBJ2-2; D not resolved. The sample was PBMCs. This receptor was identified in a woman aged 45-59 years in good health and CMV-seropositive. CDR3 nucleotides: TGCGCCAGCAGCCAAGTCCCAGTTATCGGGGAGCTGTTTTTT. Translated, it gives CASSQVPVIGELFF.